The source of this TCR beta chain is a study of OX40 agonist ivuxolimab in advanced cancers. This clone occurred once. Here immunoSEQ multiplex PCR was the method, and the copy in TCRdb shows in-frame clones only, minus some. This table holds about 79,000 clones, over 75% found once. CDR3 size: 19 residues. CDR1 MDHEN and CDR2 SYDVKM come from the germline V gene. Trimming at V came to 5 bases and at J to 0 bases, leaving 13 bases not matched to a gene. The chain joins TRBV28 to TRBJ2-1; 10 nucleotides line up with TRBD2. This TCR was sampled from an adult with an advanced solid tumor such as melanoma, head and neck, liver or kidney cancer. The starting material was CD4+ or CD8+ T cells sorted from blood, obtained in a trial of the OX40 agonist ivuxolimab. The CDR3 protein is CASSPLGERGGFSYNEQFF. In nucleotides, the CDR3 is TGTGCCAGCAGTCCCCTGGGGGAGCGGGGGGGGTTCTCCTACAATGAGCAGTTCTTC.